Listed below are T cell receptor beta chains from one sample, sequenced in a study of blood T cell repertoires in COVID-19. The protocol was immunoSEQ multiplex PCR, while the TCRdb copy is restricted to in-frame clones and leaves out a portion. Among about 210,000 clones, around 80% were seen once, and the ten largest hold over 9.5%. Sequenced material: peripheral blood. Every receptor here comes from a woman in her thirties or forties with acute or convalescent COVID-19. The CDR3 runs from the conserved cysteine through the conserved F or W. D genes are given only for firm matches. Rows give clone size only sometimes, using once, few, many, or a class for an expanded clone.

clone_size d_call j_call v_call cdr3_nt cdr3_aa
few NA TRBJ1-2 TRBV15 TGTGCCACCAGCAGAAGGAGGGAGGGTGGCTACACCTTC CATSRRREGGYTF
NA TRBD1 TRBJ1-5 TRBV12-3/TRBV12-4 TGTGCCAGCAACTCAGGGGGCATTCAGCCCCAGCATTTT CASNSGGIQPQHF
NA TRBD2 TRBJ2-5 TRBV5-8 TGTGCCAGCAGCCGGGGGACTAGCGGTCCTCAAGAGACCCAGTACTTC CASSRGTSGPQETQYF
NA NA TRBJ1-2 TRBV24-1 TGTGCCACCAGTGATTCCCAACACCACTATGGCTACACCTTC CATSDSQHHYGYTF
once NA TRBJ2-3 TRBV5-1 TGCGCCAGCAGCCCCTTCACAGATACGCAGTATTTT CASSPFTDTQYF
NA NA TRBJ2-1 TRBV21-1 TGTGGGTGGGACAGTCCCTACAATGAGCAGTTCTTC CGWDSPYNEQFF
NA TRBD1 TRBJ1-1 TRBV15 TGTGCCACCAGCAGCGACAGGGGCACTGAAGCTTTCTTT CATSSDRGTEAFF
NA NA TRBJ1-4 TRBV21-1 TGTGCCAGCAGCAAAGAAGGGAGGGCCACGAACTCAGCAACTAATGAAAAACTGTTTTTT CASSKEGRATNSATNEKLFF
NA TRBD2 TRBJ2-3 TRBV7-8 TGTGCCAGCAGTCCTCGGGGGGAGGGAATATATTTT CASSPRGEGIYF
NA NA TRBJ1-3 TRBV7-2 TGTGCCAGCAGCTTAGCCTTTAACACCATATATTTT CASSLAFNTIYF
NA TRBD2 TRBJ2-5 TRBV4-1 TGCGCCAGCAGCCAAGGGGTAGCGGGAGGGGAGGAGACCCAGTACTTC CASSQGVAGGEETQYF
NA TRBD2 TRBJ2-3 TRBV7-3 TGTGCCAGCAGCTTATCCGGGGGGGTGGCAGATACGCAGTATTTT CASSLSGGVADTQYF
NA TRBD1 TRBJ1-6 TRBV4-2 TGTGCCAGCAGCCAAGATAGGGGGCTGTTAGGTTCACCCCTCCACTTT CASSQDRGLLGSPLHF
NA TRBD2 TRBJ2-5 TRBV4-1 TGCGCCAGCAGCCTGTCGGGGGGGGAGCAAGAGACCCAGTACTTC CASSLSGGEQETQYF
NA TRBD1 TRBJ1-4 TRBV30 TGTGCCTGGAGCCAGGGGGTGGGTGAAAAACTGTTTTTT CAWSQGVGEKLFF
NA NA TRBJ1-2 TRBV18 TGTGCCAGCTCACCACAAACAGGGATGGGGGTTAACTATGGCTACACCTTC CASSPQTGMGVNYGYTF
once TRBD1 TRBJ1-3 TRBV6-1 TGTGCCAGCAGTGAGACGACAGGGAGTGGAAACACCATATATTTT CASSETTGSGNTIYF
few TRBD1 TRBJ1-1 TRBV5-1 TGCGCCAGTAGGACAGGGCCGAACACTGAAGCTTTCTTT CASRTGPNTEAFF
NA TRBD1 TRBJ2-7 TRBV27 TGTGCCAGCAGTTTATCGACAGGGGAGATGCACGAGCAGTACTTC CASSLSTGEMHEQYF
NA TRBD1 TRBJ1-1 TRBV18 TGTGCCAGCTCACGCGGTGAGGGACAGGGGGCGACTGAAGCTTTCTTT CASSRGEGQGATEAFF
NA TRBD1 TRBJ1-5 TRBV7-9 TGTGCCAGCAGCTCGGAAAGCCGGGGACAGGTAGATTACCAGCCCCAGCATTTT CASSSESRGQVDYQPQHF
NA TRBD1 TRBJ2-7 TRBV5-8 TGTGCCAGCAGGGAAAGGGGACAGGGTTACCACGAGCAGTACTTC CASRERGQGYHEQYF
NA TRBD2 TRBJ2-1 TRBV6-2/TRBV6-3 TGTGCCAGCAGTTACGATCAAAGCGGGGCGTCCTACAATGAGCAGTTCTTC CASSYDQSGASYNEQFF
few NA TRBJ1-5 TRBV30 TGTGCCTGGAAACGGGGGGCCGGCAGTCAGCCCCAGCATTTT CAWKRGAGSQPQHF
NA NA TRBJ2-7 TRBV18 TGTGCCAGCTCACCACCAGATGGTCGAGACGAGCAGTACTTC CASSPPDGRDEQYF
few TRBD1 TRBJ1-4 TRBV9 TGTGCCAGCAGCTCAGGGGGCAGGGGAGGCGAAAAACTGTTTTTT CASSSGGRGGEKLFF
NA NA TRBJ2-1 TRBV7-9 TGTGCCAGCAGCTTCGAGGGCCTGGTTGAGCAGTTCTTC CASSFEGLVEQFF
NA TRBD2 TRBJ2-1 TRBV19 TGTGCCAGTATGAAAACTAGCGGGGATAATGAGCAGTTCTTC CASMKTSGDNEQFF
NA NA TRBJ1-1 TRBV18 TGTGCCAGCTCACCAAACCCAGAGGTGAACACTGAAGCTTTCTTT CASSPNPEVNTEAFF
NA NA TRBJ2-6 TRBV6-5 TGTGCCACCTACTCTGGGGCCAACGTCCTGACTTTC CATYSGANVLTF
NA NA TRBJ2-3 TRBV4-3 TGCGCCAGCAGCCAAGACTTTGAGAACACAGATACGCAGTATTTT CASSQDFENTDTQYF